This entry features one T cell receptor beta chain sequence. Antigen specificity is unknown. Trimming took off 4 bases at V and 1 base at J, with 16 bases between the two ends. CDR3 length equals 17 residues. The germline CDR1 and CDR2 sequences are MNHEY and SMNVEV (reference sequence). These data originate in a study of T cell repertoires in cytomegalovirus infection. Study-level results: Public TCR beta family frequency separated CMV-and-HLA carriers, including in an independent cohort.

In TCRdb, the reads were re-called with MiXCR into one record per CDR3 protein. The table has 700,000 to 900,000 distinct CDR3 sequences, about 29% seen once. The sample was cultured CD8+ T cells from PBMCs, taken from culture after CMV antigen stimulation. The chain uses TRBV27 and TRBJ2-2, with D possibly matching TRBD1 (6 bases). The source is a human donor in good health (CMV status not recorded). Some clones in this sample may be carry-over from other donors' samples. Here the CDR3 reads CASSSIQDRWNTGELFF. For the CDR3, the DNA is TGTGCCAGCAGTTCAATCCAAGACAGGTGGAACACCGGGGAGCTGTTTTTT.